This is a list of T cell receptor beta chains from one sample in a study of glioma-infiltrating T cells. Each CDR3 protein gets one entry after TCRdb re-called the multiplex PCR reads with MiXCR. The sample records about 89,000 distinct CDR3 sequences, roughly 23% being singletons. The sample taken for sequencing was glioma tissue, nonneoplastic brain tissue, or PBMCs (not recorded which). Source of these receptors: a human donor with low-grade glioma or glioblastoma, undergoing nonglioma brain surgery, or in good health (not recorded which). The CDR3 runs from the conserved cysteine through the conserved F or W. The D gene is left open where the match is weak. Only some rows state a clone size, as once, few, many or a class for expanded clones.

j_call	d_call	cdr3_length	clone_size	v_call	cdr3_aa
TRBJ1-2	NA	13	many	TRBV3-1	CASSLPTGGGYTF
TRBJ2-3	NA	16	many	TRBV20-1	CSARSSGALGTDTQYF
TRBJ1-2	TRBD1	14	many	TRBV6-1	CASTYQGSGGGYTF
TRBJ2-3	NA	16	few	TRBV5-6	CASSLALAGATDTQYF
TRBJ2-7	NA	13	many	TRBV12-3/TRBV12-4	CASSIAGYYEQYF
TRBJ2-7	NA	15	many	TRBV7-9	CASSLSGLLGYEQYF
TRBJ2-1	NA	12	many	TRBV5-1	CASSLTRGEQFF
TRBJ2-3	TRBD2	17	many	TRBV20-1	CSARGLAGGPSTDTQYF
TRBJ1-3	NA	16	many	TRBV7-6	CASSDVTPSSGNTIYF
TRBJ2-1	TRBD2	16	NA	TRBV5-1	CASSPGLAGGYNEQFF
TRBJ1-1	TRBD1	18	NA	TRBV27	CASSFVLGQGTVNTEAFF
TRBJ2-7	NA	13	NA	TRBV5-6	CASSLDQGLEQYF
TRBJ2-5	TRBD1	12	many	TRBV2	CASQGAGQTQYF
TRBJ2-3	NA	16	NA	TRBV7-9	CASSREVTGRTDTQYF
TRBJ1-2	NA	12	many	TRBV20-1	CSASRVLDGYTF
TRBJ1-1	NA	14	medium-sized	TRBV6-1	CASSSRQRNTEAFF
TRBJ2-3	NA	14	NA	TRBV11-2	CASSLDPWTDTQYF
TRBJ1-6	NA	18	many	TRBV27	CASSLRGGSHSYNSPLHF
TRBJ2-7	NA	17	NA	TRBV4-1	CASSQEDQRLSSYEQYF
TRBJ1-1	NA	15	many	TRBV20-1	CSAPQSTNPNTEAFF
TRBJ2-7	NA	14	many	TRBV7-2	CASSPSRTPYEQYF
TRBJ2-5	TRBD2	15	many	TRBV19	CASSMTSGDQETQYF
TRBJ1-3	NA	13	many	TRBV6-1	CASGWDFGNTIYF
TRBJ2-1	TRBD2	13	NA	TRBV20-1	CSARSGTSDEQFF
TRBJ2-7	TRBD1	14	NA	TRBV10-3	CASTRGQGFGEQYF
TRBJ2-1	TRBD1	15	NA	TRBV6-1	CVSSYPRTGGNEQFF
TRBJ1-4	NA	14	few	TRBV5-6	CASSTFGANEKLFF
TRBJ2-3	TRBD2	17	NA	TRBV6-1	CASSSRTSGSFADTQYF
TRBJ1-5	TRBD1	15	many	TRBV20-1	CSATDRGNSNQPQHF
TRBJ2-5	NA	13	many	TRBV7-9	CASSFGPSETQYF
TRBJ2-7	TRBD2	12	NA	TRBV29-1	CSVAAGVYEQYF
TRBJ2-5	NA	15	many	TRBV3-1	CASSQGRGSKETQYF
TRBJ1-1	NA	12	many	TRBV20-1	CSATRRGTEAFF
TRBJ1-1	NA	16	NA	TRBV27	CASHWGGQGLNTEAFF
TRBJ2-5	NA	10	many	TRBV18	CASSKETQYF
TRBJ1-1	TRBD1	13	few	TRBV5-4	CASSVGQVNSAFF
TRBJ2-1	TRBD2	15	NA	TRBV29-1	CSVEGTSGSYNGQFF
TRBJ2-3	NA	13	few	TRBV3-1	CASSQRRADTQYF
TRBJ2-1	NA	15	NA	TRBV18	CASSPRQNTAYEQFF
TRBJ2-5	TRBD1	15	many	TRBV19	CASSINRGSQETQYF
TRBJ1-6	NA	16	NA	TRBV4-1	CASSPNPGSYNSPLHF
TRBJ1-1	NA	13	many	TRBV25-1	CASSGQVLTEAFF
TRBJ1-1	NA	14	many	TRBV20-1	CSARGVGLNTEAFF
TRBJ2-1	NA	14	NA	TRBV19	CASSITRVNNEQFF
TRBJ2-3	TRBD1	14	NA	TRBV6-6	CASNRGQGTDTQYF